Following are 31 T cell receptor beta chains from one sample sequenced in a study of graft-versus-host responses after intestinal transplantation. Sequencing was performed with immunoSEQ multiplex PCR; in TCRdb, only in-frame clones are kept and a portion is missing. The data show fewer than 25,000 clones, with around 33% seen just once and 1.5% to 2.5% held by the top ten. Here the sequenced sample was alloreactive CD4+ T cells from a mixed lymphocyte reaction culture, taken before transplantation. Subset: CFSE-low proliferating T cells sorted from roughly 6-day pre-transplant mixed lymphocyte reaction (GvH or HvG direction). The source of these receptors is a human patient who was an organ donor for intestinal transplantation.

The table lists this clone with a few counts. The chain links TRBV5-1 to TRBJ2-2; perhaps TRBD1 as D (6 bases). This CDR3 region has 15 residues. V was shortened by 0 bases and J by 7 bases, with 13 bases between the two germline ends. Germline CDR1 is SGHRS and CDR2 is YFSETQ. CDR3 sequence (DNA): TGCGCCAGCAGCTTGGATCCAGGGGTAAACGGGGAGCTGTTTTTT. Its protein is CASSLDPGVNGELFF.

This clone has just a few counts. This chain uses TRBV5-5 with TRBJ2-1, with TRBD2 matching 10 bases. CDR3 length equals 16 residues. V trimming: 0 bases; J trimming: 9 bases; junction bases outside the gene matches: 9. Germline assignment: CDR1 SGHKS and CDR2 YYEKEE (reference sequence). The CDR3 region is CASSLELAGAPGEQFF. The CDR3 region has the DNA TGTGCCAGCAGCTTGGAGCTAGCGGGAGCGCCAGGTGAGCAGTTCTTC.

V is TRBV4-1 and J is TRBJ2-2, with 14 nucleotides matching TRBD2. With 0 bases clipped from V and 6 bases from J, the junction kept 3 bases outside the gene matches. The germline V gene encodes CDR1 MGHRA and CDR2 YSYEKL. There are 17 residues in the CDR3. CDR3 sequence: CASSQETTSGRAGELFF. The CDR3 nucleotides read TGCGCCAGCAGCCAAGAGACGACTAGCGGGAGGGCCGGGGAGCTGTTTTTT.

The chain has TRBV11-1 and TRBJ1-1; the D is unclear. The CDR3 spans 13 residues. Germline loops: CDR1 SGHAT, CDR2 FQDESV (reference sequence). V lost 1 base and J 1 base, leaving 4 bases between the germline ends. The CDR3 spells CASSLDRNTEAFF. CDR3 nucleotides: TGTGCCAGCAGCTTAGACAGGAACACTGAAGCTTTCTTT.

This sequence joins TRBV6-1 and TRBJ1-1, with 7 bases that match TRBD1. V shed 5 bases, J shed 4 bases, and the junction held 7 bases outside the gene matches. This CDR3 contains 14 residues. In germline, CDR1 is MNHNS, CDR2 SASEGT. CDR3 DNA: TGTGCCAGCAGTCACAGGGGCGGGAGCACTGAAGCTTTCTTT. Translating gives CASSHRGGSTEAFF.

The rearrangement joins TRBV5-1 to TRBJ2-3; D perhaps matches TRBD2 (5 bases). The germline gives CDR1 SGHRS, CDR2 YFSETQ. CDR3 length equals 15 residues. V was shortened by 0 bases and J by 5 bases, with 13 bases between the two germline ends. CDR3 nucleotides: TGCGCCAGCAGCTTGGGGAGGCCAGAAGTAGATACGCAGTATTTT. It translates to CASSLGRPEVDTQYF.

The V gene is TRBV10-3, the J gene TRBJ2-2, with D tentatively TRBD1 (6 bases). The CDR3 runs 16 residues. V was clipped by 5 bases and J by 0 bases, with 13 bases between them. From germline, CDR1 is ENHRY and CDR2 SYGVKD. The CDR3 DNA sequence: TGTGCCATCAGTCAAAACAGGGCAGCGAACACCGGGGAGCTGTTTTTT. It is translated as CAISQNRAANTGELFF.

The chain links TRBV7-9 to TRBJ2-1; 9 nucleotides line up with TRBD2. This CDR3 has 17 amino acids. Looked up from germline, CDR1 is SEHNR and CDR2 is FQNEAQ (reference sequence). V lost 1 base and J lost 4; bases outside the gene matches: 8. The DNA of the CDR3 is TGTGCCAGCAGCTTAGGCAGGGCGGGAGGGCTTTACAATGAGCAGTTCTTC. Its translation: CASSLGRAGGLYNEQFF.

This clone was observed a handful of times. This chain connects TRBV7-3 to TRBJ2-1, with unresolved D. Germline V gene lookup returns CDR1 SGHTA and CDR2 FQGTGA. This CDR3 is built from 13 residues. This CDR3 is CASAAGVYNEQFF. CDR3 sequence (DNA): TGTGCGAGCGCGGCAGGCGTCTACAATGAGCAGTTCTTC.

V usage is TRBV7-7 and J usage is TRBJ2-2, with D perhaps being TRBD1 or TRBD2 (7 bases each). Trimming stripped 5 bases from V and 3 bases from J, with 13 bases between. The length of the CDR3 is 15 residues. Germline assignment: CDR1 SSHAT and CDR2 FNYEAQ (reference sequence). This CDR3 reads CASSPRGGDTGELFF. The CDR3 region has the DNA TGTGCCAGCAGCCCCAGGGGGGGGGACACCGGGGAGCTGTTTTTT.

This chain links TRBV21-1 with TRBJ2-2; the table assigns TRBD2, which was not confirmed against the DNA. TRBV21-1 is annotated as a pseudogene. The CDR3 has 17 residues. DNA for the CDR3: TGTGCCAGCAGCAAAGCGCACTCTAGCGGGAGGGCCGGGGAGCTGTTTTTT. This gives the protein CASSKAHSSGRAGELFF.

The V gene is TRBV5-1, the J gene TRBJ2-1, with D maybe TRBD2 (5 bases). The CDR3 covers 16 residues. The ends were cut back, 2 bases at V and 0 bases at J, with 12 bases in the middle. The germline gives CDR1 SGHRS, CDR2 YFSETQ. Here the CDR3 reads CASSLGAAFSYNEQFF. The CDR3 DNA is TGCGCCAGCAGCTTAGGAGCGGCTTTCTCCTACAATGAGCAGTTCTTC.

The gene calls are TRBV18 and TRBJ2-2, with no clear D. Trimming removed 2 bases at V and 6 bases at J, with 4 bases between. CDR3 length: 12 residues. Germline V gene lookup returns CDR1 KGHSH and CDR2 LQKENI. CDR3 amino acids: CASSPGAGELFF. The CDR3 DNA sequence: TGTGCCAGCTCACCAGGGGCCGGGGAGCTGTTTTTT.

The rearrangement links TRBV7-3 to TRBJ2-7; the D call may be TRBD1 or TRBD2 (5 bases each). The CDR3 runs 16 residues. CDR1 and CDR2 (germline): SGHTA, FQGTGA. Deletions cut 5 bases from V and 0 bases from J, with 17 bases between. CDR3 amino acids: CASSLPGPKTSYEQYF. The DNA of the CDR3 is TGTGCCAGCAGCCTGCCGGGACCCAAAACCTCCTACGAGCAGTACTTC. Supplemented by reference TRBV7-3 and TRBJ2-7, the full variable domain reads GAGVSQTPSNKVTEKGKYVELRCDPISGHTALYWYRQSLGQGPEFLIYFQGTGAADDSGLPNDRFFAVRPEGSVSTLKIQRTERGDSAVYLCASSLPGPKTSYEQYFGPGTRLTVT.

This clone was picked up a small number of times. V and J are TRBV20-1 and TRBJ2-3; no firm D call. Trimming removed 4 bases at V and 6 bases at J, with 5 bases between. There are 10 residues in the CDR3. CDR1 is DFQATT, CDR2 SNEGSKA, per germline (reference sequence). The CDR3 sequence is CSATRDTQYF. The CDR3 DNA sequence: TGCAGTGCTACTCGGGATACGCAGTATTTT.

The chain recombines TRBV4-2 with TRBJ2-7, with D possibly matching TRBD1 (5 bases). The CDR3 has 13 amino acids. Trimming cost V 2 bases and J 3 bases, with 8 bases left between them. Looked up from germline, CDR1 is LGHNA and CDR2 is YNFKEQ. The CDR3 DNA sequence: TGTGCCAGCAGCCAAACAGGCGGCTACGAGCAGTACTTC. Amino acids: CASSQTGGYEQYF.

This sequence joins TRBV5-1 and TRBJ2-5, with 15 bases matching TRBD2. This CDR3 has 17 residues. V gave up 4 bases and J gave up 2 bases; unmatched junction bases: 6. Germline V gene data show CDR1 as SGHRS and CDR2 as YFSETQ. CDR3 DNA sequence: TGCGCCAGCAGCCCAGGACTAGCGGGAGGGGTACAAGAGACCCAGTACTTC. Translating gives CASSPGLAGGVQETQYF.

The table lists this clone with a count of one. V usage is TRBV4-2 and J usage is TRBJ2-3; no clear D gene. The germline V gene has CDR1 LGHNA and CDR2 YNFKEQ. The CDR3 extends over 13 amino acids. The V and J ends lost 5 bases and 5 bases respectively, with 11 bases between them. CDR3 nucleotides: TGTGCCAGCAGCTTAATAATGGGAGATACGCAGTATTTT. It specifies CASSLIMGDTQYF.

This clone is medium-sized (0.01 to 0.1%) in the sample. The rearrangement joins TRBV7-2 to TRBJ2-2; perhaps TRBD2 as D (5 bases). The CDR3 is 16 amino acids. Per germline, CDR1 SGHTA and CDR2 FQGNSA. Trimming stripped 3 bases from V and 6 bases from J, with 17 bases between. CDR3 amino acids: CASSLVSGYASGELFF. The CDR3 DNA sequence: TGTGCCAGCAGCTTGGTCTCGGGGTACGCATCCGGGGAGCTGTTTTTT.

The rearrangement uses TRBV29-1 and TRBJ1-3; D gene ambiguous. The length of the CDR3 is 12 residues. Germline assignment: CDR1 SQVTM and CDR2 ANQGSEA. Trimming removed 3 bases at V and 1 base at J, with 4 bases between. The CDR3 loop is CSVEGSGNTIYF. The DNA for the CDR3 is TGCAGCGTTGAGGGGTCTGGAAACACCATATATTTT.

This clone turned up a few times. V is TRBV19 and J is TRBJ2-7; D is possibly TRBD1 (5 bases). The germline CDR1 and CDR2 sequences are LNHDA and SQIVND (reference sequence). Trimming shortened V by 6 bases and J by 1 base, and 10 bases separated the two germline ends. CDR3 length: 13 residues. In nucleotides, the CDR3 is TGTGCCAGTAGGCACAGGAATTCCTACGAGCAGTACTTC. Amino acid sequence: CASRHRNSYEQYF.

This clone was counted a few times. J is TRBJ2-3 and V is TRBV30; 7 nucleotides line up with TRBD2. CDR3 length: 15 amino acids. The V gene end was trimmed by 2 bases and the J gene end by 0 bases; junction bases not matched to a gene: 5. Per germline, CDR1 GTSNPN and CDR2 SVGIG (reference sequence). The DNA for the CDR3 is TGTGCCTGGAGTCGGCTAGCGGCTAGCACAGATACGCAGTATTTT. Protein: CAWSRLAASTDTQYF.

This clone was picked up a small number of times. This rearrangement joins TRBV7-2 to TRBJ2-5; 7 nucleotides line up with TRBD2. This CDR3 has 15 residues. V was pared by 0 bases and J by 2 bases, with 3 bases of the junction left unmatched. Germline V gene data show CDR1 as SGHTA and CDR2 as FQGNSA. The CDR3 DNA reads as TGTGCCAGCAGCTTAGCGGCGGGAGTGCAAGAGACCCAGTACTTC. Protein sequence: CASSLAAGVQETQYF. Supplemented by reference TRBV7-2 and TRBJ2-5, the full variable domain reads GAGVSQSPSNKVTEKGKDVELRCDPISGHTALYWYRQSLGQGLEFLIYFQGNSAPDKSGLPSDRFSAERTGGSVSTLTIQRTQQEDSAVYLCASSLAAGVQETQYFGPGTRLLVL.

The chain couples TRBV11-2 to TRBJ1-2, with a weak D call TRBD1 (5 bases). Between the trimmed V and J ends, which lost 6 bases and 4 bases, there was a span of 18 bases. The germline V gene encodes CDR1 SGHAT and CDR2 FQNNGV. There are 15 residues in the CDR3. For the CDR3, the DNA is TGTGCCAGCAGGGATTTCAGGGCCGTAACCTATGGCTACACCTTC. Protein product: CASRDFRAVTYGYTF.

This clone has only a few counts. The chain carries TRBV5-1 and TRBJ2-5; no clear D gene. Germline values: CDR1 SGHRS, CDR2 YFSETQ. Between the trimmed V and J ends, which lost 0 bases and 5 bases, there was a span of 5 bases. This CDR3 has 12 amino acids. As DNA, the CDR3 is TGCGCCAGCAGCTTGGGAGTGGAGACCCAGTACTTC. It translates to CASSLGVETQYF.

The J gene is TRBJ1-4, the V gene TRBV5-4, with a tentative D call TRBD1 (6 bases). Trimming pared 4 bases from V and 8 bases from J, leaving 18 bases between. The CDR3 is 15 residues long. CDR1 is SGHNT and CDR2 is YYREEE in the germline V gene (reference sequence). The CDR3 sequence: CASSPVPGVREKLFF. Here the CDR3 DNA reads TGTGCCAGCAGCCCGGTCCCAGGGGTCAGGGAAAAACTGTTTTTT.

The chain joins TRBV28 to TRBJ1-2; TRBD1 is a possible D gene (6 bases). Germline V gene data show CDR1 as MDHEN and CDR2 as SYDVKM. This CDR3 is built from 14 residues. V was cut by 7 bases and J by 7 bases, with 19 bases left in between. In DNA form, the CDR3 reads TGTGCCAGCACCGAAACGCGGGGGCGCGGTGGCTACACCTTC. It is translated as CASTETRGRGGYTF.

The sample holds a few counts of this clone. This chain links TRBV9 with TRBJ2-7, with no clear D. In germline, CDR1 is SGDLS, CDR2 YYNGEE. V lost 0 bases and J lost 3, with 16 bases in between. The CDR3 runs 16 residues. CDR3 nucleotide sequence: TGTGCCAGCAGCGTAGGCTTAGGTAGCTTCCTCTACGAGCAGTACTTC. It codes for CASSVGLGSFLYEQYF.

This sequence joins TRBV9 and TRBJ2-7; D is possibly TRBD1 (5 bases). V shed 5 bases and J shed 6 bases, with 18 bases lying between them. Germline V gene sequence: CDR1 SGDLS, CDR2 YYNGEE. The CDR3 has 14 amino acids. This CDR3 is CASRIQGVSGEQYF. The CDR3 DNA reads TGTGCCAGCAGAATCCAGGGTGTCTCGGGCGAGCAGTACTTC.

The rearrangement links TRBV6-1 to TRBJ1-2, with 7 bases lining up with TRBD1. Trimming cost V 2 bases and J 4 bases; bases outside gene matches: 4. Germline loops: CDR1 MNHNS, CDR2 SASEGT. CDR3 length equals 14 residues. The CDR3 sequence: CASSETGVGYGYTF. DNA of the CDR3: TGTGCCAGCAGTGAAACAGGGGTGGGCTATGGCTACACCTTC.

The chain recombines TRBV30 with TRBJ2-3, with 8 bases identical to TRBD1. The V gene end was trimmed by 2 bases and the J gene end by 4 bases; junction bases not matched to a gene: 8. The CDR3 spans 15 residues. The germline V gene encodes CDR1 GTSNPN and CDR2 SVGIG (reference sequence). This chain's CDR3 is CAWSFRDRIADTQYF. Written as DNA, the CDR3 is TGTGCCTGGAGTTTCCGGGACAGGATCGCAGATACGCAGTATTTT.